The sequence of this T cell receptor beta chain was determined in a study of T cell repertoires in cytomegalovirus infection. The wider study: The authors relied on CMV epitopes, both recently identified HLA-C-restricted and well-studied HLA-B-restricted. Carrying CMV and the relevant HLA type showed in public TCR beta signatures. Whole-study results and caveats: Cumulative frequency of public TCR beta families picked out carriers of CMV plus the relevant HLA.

TCRdb re-called the reads through MiXCR, storing one row per CDR3 protein. In the table there are about 310,000 distinct CDR3 sequences, approximately 25% of which are singletons. This clonotype was picked up a small number of times. Its cognate antigen is unknown. The germline V gene has CDR1 SGHVS and CDR2 FQNEAQ. This CDR3 has 15 amino acids. Unmatched junction bases numbered 9, after V lost 5 bases and J lost 4 bases. This sequence originates from a human donor in good health (CMV status not recorded). Some clones in this sample may be carry-over from other donors' samples. Source: cultured PBMCs, taken from culture after CMV antigen stimulation. The rearrangement joins TRBV7-8 to TRBJ2-7; 9 bases line up with TRBD1. The CDR3 loop reads CASSATDRGEYEQYF. The CDR3 DNA reads as TGTGCCAGCAGCGCGACGGACAGGGGAGAATACGAGCAGTACTTC.